These 17 T cell receptor beta chains originate from one sample sequenced in a study of T cell responses to AZD1222 COVID-19 vaccine. TCRdb keeps only in-frame clones here, not all; method: immunoSEQ multiplex PCR. This sample yields 130,000 or so clones, of which 75% to 95% are seen a single time; approximately 7.5% belongs to the top ten. The sample in question was peripheral blood, obtained on day 0 of AZD1222 vaccination. Receptors were obtained from an adult in good health.

This rearrangement joins TRBV3-1 (or the pseudogene TRBV3-2) to TRBJ2-7, with D possibly TRBD2 on 7 matching bases. Between the trimmed V and J ends, which lost 1 base and 5 bases, there was a span of 15 bases. The germline V gene has CDR1 LGHDT and CDR2 YNNKEL (reference sequence). This CDR3 is 15 amino acids long. The CDR3, as DNA: TGTGCCAGCAGCCAAGGTGGGGGGGCGCTTAACGAGCAGTACTTC. It codes for CASSQGGGALNEQYF.

The chain carries TRBV6-5 and TRBJ1-1; 7 bases align to TRBD1. This CDR3 spans 13 amino acids. CDR1 is MNHEY and CDR2 is SVGAGI in the germline V gene. V was pared by 6 bases and J by 2 bases, with 3 bases of the junction left unmatched. The chain's CDR3 is CASSDRANTEAFF. The CDR3 DNA sequence: TGTGCCAGCAGCGACAGGGCTAACACTGAAGCTTTCTTT.

This clone has just a few counts. The rearrangement joins TRBV18 to TRBJ2-7; 7 nucleotides align to TRBD1. J gave up 5 bases and V 2 bases, and 6 bases lay outside the gene matches. CDR1 is KGHSH and CDR2 is LQKENI in the germline V gene. The CDR3 consists of 14 residues. The CDR3 spells CASSPRQGENEQYF. DNA for the CDR3: TGTGCCAGCTCACCAAGACAGGGCGAGAACGAGCAGTACTTC.

The CDR3: CASGTSGTPGFF. Here the CDR3 DNA reads TGTGCCAGCGGAACCTCCGGAACCCCAGGGTTCTTC. The genes are TRBV12-3 or TRBV12-4 and TRBJ2-1, with D unresolved. The CDR3 is made up of 12 amino acids. Between the trimmed V and J ends, which lost 8 bases and 15 bases, there was a span of 20 bases.

V is TRBV18 and J is TRBJ1-1; perhaps TRBD1 as D (6 bases). The V gene lost 3 bases and the J gene lost 0 bases, with 14 bases spanning the gap. There are 16 residues in the CDR3. Germline-derived CDR1 and CDR2 are KGHSH and LQKENI. CDR3 region: CASSPQLQGMNTEAFF. DNA of the CDR3: TGTGCCAGCTCACCCCAACTTCAGGGGATGAACACTGAAGCTTTCTTT.

The V gene is TRBV11-2, the J gene TRBJ1-3, with D possibly TRBD1 on 6 matching bases. V was clipped by 4 bases and J by 11 bases, with 12 bases between them. The CDR3 consists of 12 residues. Germline-derived CDR1 and CDR2 are SGHAT and FQNNGV. The chain's CDR3 is CASSYRGPPIYF. In DNA, the CDR3 is TGTGCCAGCAGCTACCGGGGGCCACCCATATATTTT.

This sequence joins TRBV7-8 and TRBJ2-1, with 11 bases matching TRBD2. The CDR3 length is 16 residues. Germline assignment: CDR1 SGHVS and CDR2 FQNEAQ. The trim removed 5 bases at V and 5 bases at J, leaving 8 bases unmatched. Written as DNA, the CDR3 is TGTGCCAGCAGCGCCGGGACTAGCGGATTAAACAATGAGCAGTTCTTC. Translating gives CASSAGTSGLNNEQFF.

The CDR3 region is CASRPRGEQETQYF. In DNA form, the CDR3 reads TGTGCCAGCAGACCTCGGGGGGAACAAGAGACCCAGTACTTC. The V call is TRBV6-2 or TRBV6-3, the J call TRBJ2-5, with TRBD2 matching 7 bases. There are 14 residues in the CDR3. V was pared by 6 bases and J by 2 bases, with 6 bases of the junction left unmatched. Germline V CDR1 and CDR2: MNHEY, SVGEGT.

This chain uses TRBV5-1 with TRBJ1-5; perhaps TRBD1 as D (5 bases). The germline V and J ends were trimmed by 5 bases and 7 bases, with 13 bases remaining between them. Germline lookup yields CDR1 SGHRS and CDR2 YFSETQ. The CDR3 runs 13 residues. This CDR3 reads CASRQALGQPQHF. The CDR3 bases are TGCGCCAGCAGACAGGCCCTCGGGCAGCCCCAGCATTTT.

CDR3 in DNA: TGTGCCAGCAGCCCCCCCCCAGGACTAGCGGCTAGCACAGATACGCAGTATTTT. Its translation is CASSPPPGLAASTDTQYF. The chain has TRBV3-1 (or the pseudogene TRBV3-2) and TRBJ2-3; TRBD2 matches 10 bases. Per germline, CDR1 LGHDT and CDR2 YNNKEL (reference sequence). V dropped 4 bases and J dropped 0; count of bases not matched to a gene: 10. The CDR3 loop spans 18 amino acids.

The V call is TRBV11-2, the J call TRBJ1-2; D uncertain. The CDR3 has 14 residues. Germline V gene sequence: CDR1 SGHAT, CDR2 FQNNGV. V was shortened by 5 bases and J by 8 bases, with 18 bases between the two germline ends. In DNA form, the CDR3 reads TGTGCCAGCAGCCCCGGCCCGGGCCACGGAGGCTACACCTTC. Protein: CASSPGPGHGGYTF.

V and J are TRBV5-1 and TRBJ1-1, with 8 bases identical to TRBD1. J gave up 10 bases and V 4 bases, and 9 bases lay outside the gene matches. Per germline, CDR1 SGHRS and CDR2 YFSETQ. CDR3 length: 13 amino acids. CDR3 sequence: CASSGEGQGGAFF. CDR3 nucleotides: TGCGCCAGCAGCGGGGAAGGACAGGGTGGAGCTTTCTTT.

The V gene is TRBV4-3, the J gene TRBJ2-7, with 8 bases lining up with TRBD2. The V gene end was trimmed by 1 base and the J gene end by 0 bases; junction bases not matched to a gene: 2. Germline V gives CDR1 LGHNA, CDR2 YSLEER. This CDR3 contains 15 residues. Here the CDR3 reads CASSQGLAISYEQYF. The CDR3 DNA reads TGCGCCAGCAGCCAAGGACTAGCGATCTCCTACGAGCAGTACTTC.

The rearrangement uses TRBV7-8 and TRBJ1-5; D uncertain. In germline, CDR1 is SGHVS, CDR2 FQNEAQ. The CDR3 spans 15 residues. With 1 base removed from V and 6 bases from J, the gap between germline ends came to 13 bases. The DNA for the CDR3 is TGTGCCAGCAGCTTAGTCCCGGGGTTCCGTCAGCCCCAGCATTTT. The encoded protein is CASSLVPGFRQPQHF. The full variable domain, with the rest looked up from reference TRBV7-8 and TRBJ1-5, is GAGVSQSPRYKVAKRGQDVALRCDPISGHVSLFWYQQALGQGPEFLTYFQNEAQLDKSGLPSDRFFAERPEGSVSTLKIQRTQQEDSAVYLCASSLVPGFRQPQHFGDGTRLSIL.

This chain links TRBV7-8 with TRBJ2-7; tentative D call: TRBD2 (7 bases). From germline, CDR1 is SGHVS and CDR2 FQNEAQ. The CDR3 covers 14 residues. Trimming shortened V by 6 bases and J by 5 bases, and 17 bases separated the two germline ends. The CDR3 region is CASSVGGGSNEQYF. CDR3 sequence (DNA): TGTGCCAGCAGTGTTGGGGGGGGCAGCAACGAGCAGTACTTC.

This chain links TRBV21-1 with TRBJ1-4; TRBD1 is the table's D call, not checked against the DNA. TRBV21-1 is a listed pseudogene. The length of the CDR3 is 18 residues. The DNA of the CDR3 is TGTGCCAGCAGCCCCCGACCGGGACAGGGAGTCACTAATGAAAAACTGTTTTTT. This codes for CASSPRPGQGVTNEKLFF.

The V call is TRBV11-2, the J call TRBJ2-7, with 10 bases identical to TRBD1. V shed 0 bases, J shed 1 base, and the junction held 6 bases outside the gene matches. The germline CDR1 and CDR2 sequences are SGHAT and FQNNGV. This CDR3 has 17 residues. The CDR3 is CASSLDLRGQGSYEQYF. The CDR3 nucleotides read TGTGCCAGCAGCTTAGATCTAAGGGGACAGGGGTCCTACGAGCAGTACTTC.